These T cell receptor beta chains were read from a single sample in a study of long-term antiretroviral therapy in people with HIV. This table comes from immunoSEQ multiplex PCR, and its TCRdb copy is limited to in-frame clones, with some not included. Among 20,000 to 25,000 clones listed, 86% were seen once. This specimen was unsorted PBMCs, taken 1.3 years after starting antiretroviral therapy. These receptors originate from a man in his sixties with HIV. Both conserved end residues are part of each CDR3. D genes are given only for firm matches.

V	D	J	CDR3
TRBV10-3	.	TRBJ2-7	CAISESGDGGEQYF
TRBV10-3	.	TRBJ2-3	CAISEYRDTQYF
TRBV5-1	TRBD2	TRBJ2-7	CASSPGGGVYEQYF
TRBV30	.	TRBJ1-5	CAFETGGDGQPQHF
TRBV19	TRBD2	TRBJ2-1	CASSMVTSVNEQFF
TRBV7-3	TRBD1	TRBJ1-2	CASSPQSGGGYTF
TRBV4-3	.	TRBJ1-6	CASSQEFARQISYNSPLHF
TRBV10-3	.	TRBJ2-1	CAISGGRQSYDEQFF
TRBV15	TRBD1	TRBJ2-4	CATSRVMGQGGDIQYF
TRBV7-9	.	TRBJ2-7	CASSLGQGSSYEQYF
TRBV30	TRBD1	TRBJ1-4	CAWSATLTGVLGEKLFF
TRBV6-5	.	TRBJ1-1	CASRGATEAFF
TRBV11-2	TRBD1	TRBJ1-1	CASSWTGSNTEAFF
TRBV5-1	.	TRBJ2-5	CASSFPWKTQYF
TRBV28	.	TRBJ1-5	CASSFSDITRPHF
TRBV7-9	.	TRBJ1-1	CASSLMLENTEAFF
TRBV11-2	.	TRBJ1-2	CASSLRVTGGYTF
TRBV18	.	TRBJ1-1	CASADGSEAFF
TRBV11-2	.	TRBJ1-1	CASSLGRGAFF
TRBV10-1	.	TRBJ2-7	CASSESVKSYEQYF
TRBV15	TRBD1	TRBJ2-2	CATSDRGYTGELFF
TRBV9	TRBD1	TRBJ1-3	CASSVGDSLGNTIYF
TRBV5-1	.	TRBJ2-7	CASSRSGGQGEQYF
TRBV18	.	TRBJ1-2	CASSPDQAGSRYGYTF
TRBV10-2	.	TRBJ1-1	CASSEGYTEAFF
TRBV19	.	TRBJ2-6	CASTGWVAGANVLTF
TRBV10-3	TRBD2	TRBJ2-3	CAIRGYGLAGELSTDTQYF
TRBV5-1	TRBD2	TRBJ2-5	CASSLLTSGGETQYF
TRBV10-2	TRBD2	TRBJ2-7	CASSWTSGPYEQYF
TRBV5-1	TRBD2	TRBJ2-1	CASSPQAGVSEQFF
TRBV7-2	.	TRBJ2-7	CASSSSPGSQYEQYF
TRBV29-1	TRBD2	TRBJ2-3	CSVVLAGGPTDTQYF
TRBV13	.	TRBJ2-5	CASEGAQETQYF
TRBV30	.	TRBJ2-2	CAYLNTGELFF
TRBV5-1	TRBD2	TRBJ2-7	CASSPSGTYEQYF
TRBV30	TRBD2	TRBJ2-3	CACNGLAGGITDTQYF
TRBV5-1	.	TRBJ2-3	CASSSELAGQRRDTQYF
TRBV27	.	TRBJ2-6	CASSLKGVLIGANVLTF
TRBV27	TRBD1	TRBJ1-2	CASSSSHRGNYGYTF
TRBV28	.	TRBJ1-5	CASRGAGVSNQPQHF
TRBV27	TRBD1	TRBJ1-4	CASSFGTGVLNEKLFF
TRBV28	.	TRBJ2-3	CASSLSGDTQYF
TRBV7-8	TRBD2	TRBJ2-7	CASSSHPTAGFSEQYF
TRBV7-2	TRBD1	TRBJ2-3	CASKRDRATDTQYF
TRBV12-5	.	TRBJ2-6	CASGLVGSGSPGANVLTF
TRBV18	.	TRBJ1-6	CASSPFGRDNSPLHF
TRBV27	TRBD2	TRBJ2-2	CASSLLAGGLTGELFF
TRBV7-9	TRBD1	TRBJ1-2	CASSSDRGPFYGYTF
TRBV6-5	TRBD2	TRBJ2-1	CASSNSGSSYNEQFF
TRBV18	TRBD2	TRBJ2-7	CASSLAGGRYEQYF
TRBV5-6	.	TRBJ1-4	CASSPGGAGSYEKLFF
TRBV18	.	TRBJ2-7	CASSSLGFSYEQYF
TRBV30	.	TRBJ2-1	CAWRVFSSRSYNEQFF
TRBV7-2	.	TRBJ2-7	CASSLGRDGYEQYF
TRBV10-3	.	TRBJ2-7	CAISGRSGESLEQYF